This T cell receptor (beta chain) is from a study of metastatic and nonmetastatic thyroid tumors. There were no patients who had received any treatment before thyroid surgery. TCRdb reanalyzed the PCR reads via MiXCR. Here the sample spans about 41,000 clones, 20% to 30% being singletons. The V and J ends lost 5 bases and 3 bases respectively, with 8 bases between them. The CDR3 has 12 amino acids. Germline assignment: CDR1 SGHAT and CDR2 FQNNGV. Sequencing was carried out using tumor tissue. V is TRBV11-2 and J is TRBJ2-7; D is possibly TRBD1 (5 bases). The sequence was collected from a female donor with papillary thyroid cancer or a benign thyroid nodule (not recorded which). Some clones in this sample may be carry-over from other donors' samples. The CDR3 sequence is CASSQGSYEQYF. DNA for the CDR3: TGTGCCAGCAGCCAGGGCAGCTACGAGCAGTACTTC.